Listed here are 5 T cell receptor beta chains from one sample, sequenced in a study of shared clonotypes between healthy human individuals. Sequencing used immunoSEQ multiplex PCR; TCRdb keeps in-frame clones, though not all of them. Among about 2,500,000 clones listed, around 90% were seen once. Sequenced material: naive CD4+ T cells sorted from blood. Subset of the sample: CD45RA+ positively selected. The origin of the receptors is a man aged 18-30 years in good health.

The CDR3, as DNA: TGCAGCGGGGGACTAGCAGGTTTTGGCGAGCAGTACTTC. Protein product: CSGGLAGFGEQYF. The chain employs TRBV29-1 and TRBJ2-5; TRBD2 matches at 9 bases. The last part of the DNA fits TRBJ2-7 better; the J call may be wrong. The CDR3 is 13 residues long. Germline lookup yields CDR1 SQVTM and CDR2 ANQGSEA.

The chain uses TRBV30 and TRBJ1-1; TRBD1 agrees at 8 bases. This CDR3 spans 15 amino acids. CDR1 and CDR2 (germline): GTSNPN, SVGIG (reference sequence). V lost 3 bases, J lost 5 bases, and 11 bases stayed unmatched. The CDR3 DNA sequence: TGTGCCTGGAGACAACGCAGGGGGCAAGGAACTGAAGCTTTCTTT. Its protein is CAWRQRRGQGTEAFF.

The CDR3 spells CASSLGSGRYEQYF. CDR3 DNA: TGTGCCAGCAGCCTCGGGTCTGGGCGCTACGAGCAGTACTTC. J is TRBJ2-7 and V is TRBV6-5; D not resolved. This CDR3 has 14 amino acids. The V gene's germline CDR1 is MNHEY and CDR2 SVGAGI. V lost 6 bases to trimming and J lost 3 bases, with 15 bases between them.

V is TRBV19 and J is TRBJ1-5; perhaps TRBD1 as D (5 bases). The germline V gene has CDR1 LNHDA and CDR2 SQIVND (reference sequence). The V end lost 6 bases, the J end lost 5 bases, and 17 bases lay between the germline ends. The length of the CDR3 is 15 residues. The CDR3 DNA is TGTGCCAGTAGGGATTTGCAGGGAACACATCAGCCCCAGCATTTT. Amino acids: CASRDLQGTHQPQHF.

The gene calls are TRBV10-3 and TRBJ2-1; TRBD2 aligns across 8 bases. The CDR3 is 17 residues long. Germline assignment: CDR1 ENHRY and CDR2 SYGVKD. V gave up 0 bases and J gave up 4 bases; unmatched junction bases: 8. CDR3 DNA: TGTGCCATCAGTGAGTCCGGTTCGGGGGGGCTATACAATGAGCAGTTCTTC. It specifies CAISESGSGGLYNEQFF.